This T cell receptor beta chain was profiled in a study of PD-L1 blockade in urothelial cancer. Data came from immunoSEQ multiplex PCR; TCRdb stores just in-frame clones and leaves some out. This table has roughly 76,000 clones, about 91% appearing once. V trimming: 4 bases; J trimming: 7 bases; junction bases outside the gene matches: 7. Germline V gene lookup returns CDR1 SNHLY and CDR2 FYNNEI. The CDR3 is 15 residues long. As to time point: peripheral blood 6 weeks after treatment start. Each patient gave between 1 and 8 samples, pretreatment and on-treatment. The TCR sequence derives from a woman over 75 with urothelial cancer. J is TRBJ2-1 and V is TRBV2; the match to TRBD2 covers 10 bases. The sample here was PBMCs, taken around atezolizumab (anti-PD-L1) treatment. CDR3 bases: TGTGCCAGCAGTGCCGGACTAGCGGTTGGGAATGAGCAGTTCTTC. Its translation is CASSAGLAVGNEQFF.